A selection of T cell receptor beta chains follows, all from one sample in a study of identical twins. From the 5' RACE reads, TCRdb called clonotypes with MiXCR, one entry per CDR3 protein. Of roughly 770,000 distinct CDR3 sequences in the sample, roughly 18% were seen once. The data also belong to a second study, concerning T cells expressing NK-cell markers.

Material for sequencing was PBMCs. The receptors stem from a young woman in good health. Each CDR3 is given with its conserved first and last residue. The D gene is left open where the match is weak. Only part of the rows carry a size: once, few, many, or a class if the clone is expanded.

NA	NA	TRBV20-1	TRBJ2-3	CSARDSYGGDTQYF	TGCAGTGCTAGGGATAGTTACGGAGGAGATACGCAGTATTTT
NA	NA	TRBV5-1	TRBJ1-2	CASSLISTNRVNYGYTF	TGCGCCAGCAGCTTGATCTCCACAAACAGGGTTAACTATGGCTACACCTTC
TRBD2	few	TRBV7-7	TRBJ2-7	CASTGRVAGGDYEQYF	TGTGCCAGCACCGGGAGGGTGGCTGGCGGGGACTACGAGCAGTACTTC
TRBD2	NA	TRBV6-5	TRBJ2-7	CASSYSSQLAGAGSYEQYF	TGTGCCAGCAGTTACTCGAGTCAACTAGCGGGAGCTGGGTCCTACGAGCAGTACTTC
TRBD1	few	TRBV20-1	TRBJ2-1	CSANRGPNEQFF	TGCAGTGCGAACAGGGGGCCCAATGAGCAGTTCTTC
NA	few	TRBV28	TRBJ2-7	CASSKPGLKSYEQYF	TGTGCCAGCAGTAAACCGGGACTGAAGTCCTACGAGCAGTACTTC
NA	few	TRBV12-3/TRBV12-4	TRBJ2-5	CASSPQPAETQYF	TGTGCCAGCAGCCCGCAGCCGGCGGAGACCCAGTACTTC
NA	NA	TRBV11-1	TRBJ2-5	CASSRPWPKPVSQETQYF	TGTGCCAGCAGTCGGCCGTGGCCTAAGCCAGTTTCCCAAGAGACCCAGTACTTC
TRBD2	few	TRBV6-1	TRBJ2-1	CASRTRLAGVRNEQFF	TGTGCCAGCAGAACCCGTTTAGCGGGAGTACGGAATGAGCAGTTCTTC
NA	NA	TRBV20-1	TRBJ2-3	CSALSGSSTDTQYF	TGCAGTGCGCTATCTGGCAGTAGCACAGATACGCAGTATTTT
NA	many	TRBV29-1	TRBJ2-3	CSVEDAGLRADTQYF	TGCAGCGTTGAAGATGCGGGACTTCGCGCAGATACGCAGTATTTT
NA	NA	TRBV6-1	TRBJ2-7	CASRARHLPYF	TGTGCCAGCAGGGCCCGGCATCTCCCGTACTTC
TRBD2	NA	TRBV11-3	TRBJ2-3	CASSLAAGGNTDTQYF	TGTGCCAGCAGCTTAGCAGCGGGGGGGAACACAGATACGCAGTATTTT
NA	many	TRBV3-1	TRBJ2-7	CASSQDYEQYF	TGTGCCAGCAGCCAAGACTACGAGCAGTACTTC
NA	few	TRBV15	TRBJ2-7	CATTAGDSYEQYF	TGTGCCACTACCGCCGGGGATTCCTACGAGCAGTACTTC
NA	few	TRBV7-2	TRBJ2-3	CASSLGAVANTQYF	TGTGCCAGCAGCTTAGGGGCGGTCGCAAATACGCAGTATTTT
NA	few	TRBV10-3	TRBJ2-7	CAISETGPTYEQYF	TGTGCCATCAGTGAAACAGGCCCAACCTACGAGCAGTACTTC
NA	NA	TRBV5-6	TRBJ1-2	CASSYPGPNYGYTF	TGTGCCAGCAGCTACCCCGGTCCTAACTATGGCTACACCTTC
NA	few	TRBV6-6	TRBJ1-4	CASSRGWNEKLFF	TGTGCCAGTAGTAGGGGGTGGAATGAAAAACTGTTTTTT
TRBD1	NA	TRBV5-6	TRBJ1-1	CASSGRDRASTEAFF	TGTGCCAGCAGCGGCCGGGACAGGGCGAGCACTGAAGCTTTCTTT
TRBD2	few	TRBV6-2/TRBV6-3	TRBJ2-1	CASSYGTSGRASSYNEQFF	TGTGCCAGCAGTTACGGGACTAGCGGGAGGGCCTCCTCCTACAATGAGCAGTTCTTC
NA	NA	TRBV4-2	TRBJ2-5	CASSQGHQGETQYF	TGTGCCAGCAGCCAAGGCCACCAAGGGGAGACCCAGTACTTC
NA	NA	TRBV7-2	TRBJ1-2	CASSQSAGRVNYGYTF	TGTGCCAGCAGCCAATCGGCAGGAAGAGTTAACTATGGCTACACCTTC
NA	many	TRBV5-1	TRBJ2-1	CASSLTGNSYNEQFF	TGCGCCAGCAGCTTGACGGGAAATTCCTACAATGAGCAGTTCTTC
NA	NA	TRBV7-9	TRBJ2-6	CASSHVGAGANVLTF	TGTGCCAGCAGCCACGTTGGGGCTGGGGCCAACGTCCTGACTTTC
NA	few	TRBV20-1	TRBJ2-1	CSVAGGSSYNEQFF	TGCAGTGTCGCCGGCGGAAGCTCCTACAATGAGCAGTTCTTC
NA	once	TRBV5-1	TRBJ2-3	CASSLDLGSDTQYF	TGCGCCAGCAGCTTGGATTTAGGGTCAGATACGCAGTATTTT
NA	NA	TRBV20-1	TRBJ2-7	CSALRRTLEHEQYF	TGCAGTGCACTAAGGCGGACTCTCGAACACGAGCAGTACTTC
TRBD1	few	TRBV7-6	TRBJ2-3	CASSFDRDSTDTQYF	TGTGCCAGCAGCTTCGACAGGGATAGCACAGATACGCAGTATTTT
NA	many	TRBV12-3/TRBV12-4	TRBJ1-2	CASSYVSQSGYTF	TGTGCCAGCAGTTACGTGTCCCAGTCTGGCTACACCTTC
TRBD2	few	TRBV6-1	TRBJ2-3	CASSPRTSGQPDTQYF	TGTGCCAGCAGCCCCCGGACTAGCGGCCAACCAGATACGCAGTATTTT
TRBD1	few	TRBV3-1	TRBJ2-1	CASSQEGTGSNEQFF	TGTGCCAGCAGCCAAGAGGGGACAGGGTCAAATGAGCAGTTCTTC
NA	few	TRBV20-1	TRBJ1-2	CSARGGADYGYTF	TGCAGTGCTAGAGGGGGCGCGGACTATGGCTACACCTTC
NA	few	TRBV12-3/TRBV12-4	TRBJ2-2	CASSPDYTGELFF	TGTGCCAGCAGTCCGGACTACACCGGGGAGCTGTTTTTT
NA	NA	TRBV7-8	TRBJ2-5	CASSLAGGQRAQYF	TGTGCCAGCAGCTTAGCGGGGGGACAACGGGCCCAGTACTTC
NA	medium-sized	TRBV24-1	TRBJ1-5	CATSRIGGNNQPQHF	TGTGCCACCAGCAGGATTGGAGGGAACAATCAGCCCCAGCATTTT
TRBD2	few	TRBV20-1	TRBJ2-4	CSALAELAKNIQYF	TGCAGTGCGCTAGCGGAGCTAGCCAAAAACATTCAGTACTTC
NA	NA	TRBV2	TRBJ2-3	CASSRLGMTDTQYF	TGTGCCAGCAGTAGGCTAGGGATGACAGATACGCAGTATTTT
TRBD2	NA	TRBV10-3	TRBJ2-5	CAIRGTEKAGAGIETQYF	TGTGCCATCAGGGGAACGGAAAAAGCGGGAGCAGGGATTGAGACCCAGTACTTC
NA	few	TRBV6-2/TRBV6-3	TRBJ2-1	CASSYSDERNEQFF	TGTGCCAGCAGTTACTCGGACGAGCGTAATGAGCAGTTCTTC
TRBD2	NA	TRBV20-1	TRBJ2-1	CSARLAGLSYNEQFF	TGCAGTGCTAGACTAGCGGGGCTCTCCTACAATGAGCAGTTCTTC
NA	NA	TRBV3-1	TRBJ1-4	CATGGWDEKLFF	TGTGCCACCGGGGGGTGGGATGAAAAACTGTTTTTT
NA	NA	TRBV5-1	TRBJ2-1	CASSLARENNEQFF	TGCGCCAGCAGCTTGGCGAGGGAAAACAATGAGCAGTTCTTC
NA	few	TRBV20-1	TRBJ2-1	CSAPPQGWMVFNEQFF	TGCAGTGCTCCCCCCCAAGGATGGATGGTCTTTAATGAGCAGTTCTTC
TRBD1	few	TRBV3-1	TRBJ2-7	CASSLGQGRNEQYF	TGTGCCAGCAGCCTGGGACAGGGGCGGAACGAGCAGTACTTC
TRBD2	few	TRBV7-7	TRBJ2-5	CASSPGSGGETQYF	TGTGCCAGCAGCCCAGGGTCGGGGGGAGAGACCCAGTACTTC
TRBD1	few	TRBV5-1	TRBJ1-2	CASRGTGGDGYTF	TGCGCCAGCAGGGGGACAGGGGGCGATGGCTACACCTTC
TRBD2	NA	TRBV6-1	TRBJ2-1	CASRRSSGPVSYNEQFF	TGTGCCAGCAGGCGGAGTAGCGGGCCGGTCTCCTACAATGAGCAGTTCTTC
NA	NA	TRBV18	TRBJ2-1	CASSLTIEGYNEQFF	TGTGCCAGCTCACTTACTATCGAAGGATACAATGAGCAGTTCTTC
TRBD1	NA	TRBV19	TRBJ2-2	CASSWDSRPGELFF	TGTGCCAGCTCTTGGGACAGCCGACCCGGGGAGCTGTTTTTT
NA	NA	TRBV20-1	TRBJ2-1	CSANRRLGDPWGNEQFF	TGCAGTGCTAATCGGAGGTTAGGGGATCCCTGGGGCAATGAGCAGTTCTTC
NA	few	TRBV12-3/TRBV12-4	TRBJ2-3	CASSTAITDTQYF	TGTGCCAGCAGTACCGCGATCACAGATACGCAGTATTTT
TRBD2	NA	TRBV5-1	TRBJ2-5	CASSSYPVVAGGNQETQYF	TGCGCCAGCAGCTCGTACCCCGTAGTGGCGGGGGGAAACCAAGAGACCCAGTACTTC
NA	few	TRBV5-4	TRBJ1-1	CASNGETGEAFF	TGTGCCAGCAACGGTGAAACGGGTGAAGCTTTCTTT
NA	NA	TRBV20-1	TRBJ2-2	CSLARVSAGELFF	TGCAGCCTGGCCAGGGTCAGCGCCGGGGAGCTGTTTTTT
NA	NA	TRBV10-3	TRBJ1-2	CAISESKGRYYGYTF	TGTGCCATCAGTGAGTCTAAGGGGCGCTACTATGGCTACACCTTC
NA	few	TRBV30	TRBJ1-1	CALDRNTEAFF	TGTGCCTTAGACAGGAACACTGAAGCTTTCTTT